The 16 T cell receptor beta chains in this list originate from one sample, sequenced in a study of cytomegalovirus exposure and HLA in healthy donors. Only in-frame clones appear in the TCRdb table, and some are missing; sequencing was by immunoSEQ multiplex PCR. The sample has over 150,000 clones, more than 65% seen once. Source material: PBMCs. The source is a woman under 40 in good health and CMV-seropositive.

The chain recombines TRBV2 with TRBJ1-1; D may be TRBD1 (6 bases). Trimming took 4 bases from V and 4 from J, leaving 10 bases between them. From germline, CDR1 is SNHLY and CDR2 FYNNEI. This CDR3 region has 13 residues. CDR3 nucleotide sequence: TGTGCCAGCAGTGTCCAAGGGGGCACTGAAGCTTTCTTT. It encodes CASSVQGGTEAFF.

The rearrangement joins TRBV19 to TRBJ1-5; D not resolved. The CDR3 has 14 residues. V was trimmed by 5 bases and J by 0 bases, leaving 8 bases between them. The germline V gene encodes CDR1 LNHDA and CDR2 SQIVND (reference sequence). Written as DNA, the CDR3 is TGTGCCAGTAGTCCTCTCCTTAGCAATCAGCCCCAGCATTTT. Amino acid sequence: CASSPLLSNQPQHF.

V usage is TRBV6-5 and J usage is TRBJ1-4; D gene uncertain. In germline, CDR1 is MNHEY, CDR2 SVGAGI. CDR3 length equals 14 residues. Trimming stripped 6 bases from V and 4 bases from J, with 12 bases between. The CDR3 here is CASSPGFGNEKLFF. The CDR3 nucleotides are TGTGCCAGCAGCCCCGGGTTTGGTAATGAAAAACTGTTTTTT.

V is TRBV11-1 and J is TRBJ2-7; the D gene is possibly TRBD1 (6 bases). The CDR3 runs to 16 residues. Germline-derived CDR1 and CDR2 are SGHAT and FQDESV (reference sequence). Trimming took 3 bases from V and 1 from J, leaving 16 bases between them. CDR3 in amino acids: CASSFYGTPVSYEQYF. The DNA of the CDR3 is TGTGCCAGCAGCTTCTACGGGACACCCGTTTCCTACGAGCAGTACTTC.

The chain has TRBV7-6 and TRBJ2-1; the D gene is possibly TRBD2 (6 bases). This CDR3 comprises 14 residues. Germline-derived CDR1 and CDR2 are SGHVS and FNYEAQ. Trimming cost V 4 bases and J 4 bases, with 11 bases left between them. In DNA form, the CDR3 reads TGTGCCAGCAGCTCCGGGACTCCATACAATGAGCAGTTCTTC. This translates into CASSSGTPYNEQFF.

The J gene is TRBJ1-5, the V gene TRBV2; 7 bases fit TRBD1. CDR1 and CDR2 from the germline V gene are SNHLY and FYNNEI. V dropped 4 bases and J dropped 4; count of bases not matched to a gene: 4. The CDR3 consists of 14 residues. The CDR3 coding sequence is TGTGCCAGCAGTGTACAGGGGCGAAATCAGCCCCAGCATTTT. This sequence encodes CASSVQGRNQPQHF.

This chain links TRBV2 with TRBJ2-7; D might be TRBD1 (6 bases). This CDR3 spans 14 amino acids. Between the trimmed V and J ends, which lost 3 bases and 5 bases, there was a span of 14 bases. Per germline, CDR1 SNHLY and CDR2 FYNNEI. The CDR3 region is CASSDAQGMHEQYF. The CDR3 DNA is TGTGCCAGCAGTGACGCACAGGGTATGCACGAGCAGTACTTC.

J is TRBJ1-3 and V is TRBV5-1, with D possibly being TRBD1 (5 bases). Germline loops: CDR1 SGHRS, CDR2 YFSETQ. This CDR3 comprises 14 residues. The germline V and J ends were trimmed by 6 bases and 4 bases, with 14 bases remaining between them. The CDR3 region has the DNA TGCGCCAGCAAGGAAGGGGCGGTCGGAAACACCATATATTTT. Translated: CASKEGAVGNTIYF.

V usage is TRBV12-5 and J usage is TRBJ1-1; no clear D gene. The V gene lost 5 bases and the J gene lost 0 bases, with 10 bases spanning the gap. The CDR3 is 14 residues long. Per the germline V gene, CDR1 is LGHNT and CDR2 is FRNRAP. CDR3 region: CASGPQILNTEAFF. The CDR3 DNA follows: TGTGCTAGTGGTCCACAGATATTGAACACTGAAGCTTTCTTT.

This chain links TRBV29-1 with TRBJ2-7; weak D call: TRBD1 (6 bases). The CDR3 consists of 12 residues. Germline-derived CDR1 and CDR2 are SQVTM and ANQGSEA. Trimming took 6 bases from V and 3 from J, leaving 12 bases between them. CDR3 DNA sequence: TGCAGCGTAACACAGGGTGGCTACGAGCAGTACTTC. This encodes CSVTQGGYEQYF.

The CDR3 spells CAWGLRGDEKLFF. CDR3 nucleotide sequence: TGTGCCTGGGGTCTCAGGGGGGATGAAAAACTGTTTTTT. This rearrangement joins TRBV30 to TRBJ1-4, with TRBD1 matching over 7 bases. This CDR3 is built from 13 residues. From germline, CDR1 is GTSNPN and CDR2 SVGIG (reference sequence). After removal of 5 bases from V and 6 bases from J, the junction contained 6 bases not matched to a gene.

V and J are TRBV7-8 and TRBJ1-4, with 9 nucleotides matching TRBD1. V dropped 3 bases and J dropped 12; count of bases not matched to a gene: 11. Germline loops: CDR1 SGHVS, CDR2 FQNEAQ. CDR3 size: 15 residues. The CDR3 loop is CASSFNRDRAAELFF. CDR3 DNA sequence: TGTGCCAGCAGCTTTAACCGGGACAGGGCCGCTGAACTGTTTTTT.

This clone was seen once. V is TRBV7-8 and J is TRBJ2-1, with D perhaps TRBD2 (6 bases). Germline V CDR1 and CDR2: SGHVS, FQNEAQ. The CDR3 has 15 amino acids. Trimming removed 5 bases from V and 7 bases from J, with 18 bases in between. CDR3 region: CASSPAGELGNEQFF. The CDR3, as DNA: TGTGCCAGCAGCCCAGCGGGCGAATTAGGGAATGAGCAGTTCTTC.

V gene TRBV20-1 combines with J gene TRBJ2-7; perhaps TRBD2 as D (5 bases). Germline assignment: CDR1 DFQATT and CDR2 SNEGSKA (reference sequence). With 6 bases removed from V and 4 bases from J, the gap between germline ends came to 10 bases. The CDR3 sequence is 11 residues long. The CDR3 spells CSANLAYEQYF. The CDR3 DNA reads TGCAGTGCCAATCTAGCTTACGAGCAGTACTTC.

V usage is TRBV15 and J usage is TRBJ2-1, with 10 bases aligning to TRBD2. With V trimmed by 5 bases and J by 4 bases, 5 bases remained unmatched. From germline, CDR1 is LNHNV and CDR2 YYDKDF (reference sequence). This CDR3 spans 15 amino acids. CDR3 loop: CATSGQAGGYNEQFF. The CDR3 DNA follows: TGTGCCACCAGCGGACAAGCGGGAGGGTACAATGAGCAGTTCTTC.

This clone was seen once. The rearrangement links TRBV10-3 to TRBJ2-7, with TRBD2 identical over 9 bases. Germline values: CDR1 ENHRY, CDR2 SYGVKD. Trimming cost V 8 bases and J 2 bases; bases outside gene matches: 10. The CDR3 consists of 15 residues. The CDR3 loop is CAIARPSSGTYEQYF. In DNA form, the CDR3 reads TGTGCCATCGCTCGACCTTCTAGCGGGACCTACGAGCAGTACTTC.